The T cell receptor beta chain described here comes from a study of OX40 agonist ivuxolimab in advanced cancers. This clone appeared a single time. What it binds is not known. Measured with immunoSEQ multiplex PCR; TCRdb has only the in-frame clones, and not every one. The sample has about 26,000 clones, around 82% seen once. Autoimmune disease history or systemic immunosuppression led to patient exclusion. CDR1 and CDR2 (germline): LNHDA, SQIVND (reference sequence). This CDR3 has 18 residues. Trimming left V 3 bases short and J 0 bases short, with 18 bases between. Study-level results: Antigen specificity of clonally expanded peripheral T cells was not established.

The receptor was isolated from an adult with an advanced solid tumor such as melanoma, head and neck, liver or kidney cancer. Sequencing used CD4+ or CD8+ T cells sorted from blood, obtained in a trial of the OX40 agonist ivuxolimab. The chain recombines TRBV19 with TRBJ2-1; possibly TRBD2 for D (6 bases). The CDR3 here is CASSINDGRVLSYNEQFF. CDR3 DNA: TGTGCCAGTAGTATTAATGACGGGAGAGTCCTCTCCTACAATGAGCAGTTCTTC.